The clone carrying this TCR beta chain was counted only a few times. Antigen: not known. The data are from a study of beta chain features in type 1 diabetes. Overall study results and limits: VDJ junctions from patients with type 1 diabetes contained fewer insertions and more deletions. The cDNA sequencing approach could over-represent high-TCR-expressing cells. Shorter TCRB CDR3s, moderately but significantly so, were found in Type 1 diabetes patients in all four CD4+ subsets.

The CDR3 is made up of 15 amino acids. Germline CDR1 is SGHTA and CDR2 is FQGNSA. Trimming took 5 bases from V and 10 from J; bases not matched to a gene: 7. All of the isolated RNA was reverse transcribed, so expressed TCRB transcripts were sequenced. The protocol was immunoSEQ multiplex PCR, while the TCRdb copy is restricted to in-frame clones and leaves out a portion. The sample records some 130,000 clones, approximately 10% being singletons. The sequencing sample was made of central memory CD4+ T cells from blood. The TCR sequence derives from a man aged 25 to 40 with type 1 diabetes. The chain has TRBV7-2 and TRBJ1-6; 11 nucleotides align to TRBD1. CDR3 residues: CASSRTGGIGSPLHF. In DNA form, the CDR3 reads TGTGCCAGCAGCAGGACAGGGGGCATAGGGTCACCCCTCCACTTT.